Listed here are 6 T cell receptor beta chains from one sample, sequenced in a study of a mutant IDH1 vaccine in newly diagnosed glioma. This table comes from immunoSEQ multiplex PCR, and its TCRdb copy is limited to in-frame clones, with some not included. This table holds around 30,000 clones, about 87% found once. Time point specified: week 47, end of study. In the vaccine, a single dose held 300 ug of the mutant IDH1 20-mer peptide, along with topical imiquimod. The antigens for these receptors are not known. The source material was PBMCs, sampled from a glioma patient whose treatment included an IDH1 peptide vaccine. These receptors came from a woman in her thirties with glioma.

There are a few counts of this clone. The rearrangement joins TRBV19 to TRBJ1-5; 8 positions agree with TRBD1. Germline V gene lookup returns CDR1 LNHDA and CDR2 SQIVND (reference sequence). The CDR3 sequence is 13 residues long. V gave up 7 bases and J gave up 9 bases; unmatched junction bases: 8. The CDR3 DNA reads TGTGCCAGTACCCTCGACAGGGGACGGCCCCAGCATTTT. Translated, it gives CASTLDRGRPQHF. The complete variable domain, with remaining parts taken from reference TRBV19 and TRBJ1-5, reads DGGITQSPKYLFRKEGQNVTLSCEQNLNHDAMYWYRQDPGQGLRLIYYSQIVNDFQKGDIAEGYSVSREKKESFPLTVTSAQKNPTAFYLCASTLDRGRPQHFGDGTRLSIL.

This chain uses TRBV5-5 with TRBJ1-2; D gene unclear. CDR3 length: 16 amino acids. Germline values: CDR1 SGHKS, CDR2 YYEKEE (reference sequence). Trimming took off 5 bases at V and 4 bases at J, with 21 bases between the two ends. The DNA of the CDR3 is TGTGCCAGCAGTTTTCCGGGATCTCCTCCCATCTATGGCTACACCTTC. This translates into CASSFPGSPPIYGYTF.

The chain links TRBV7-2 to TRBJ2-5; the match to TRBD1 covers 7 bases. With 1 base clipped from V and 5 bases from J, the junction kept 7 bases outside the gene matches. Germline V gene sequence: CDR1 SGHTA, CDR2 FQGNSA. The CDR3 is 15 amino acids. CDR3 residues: CASSLEAGRGETQYF. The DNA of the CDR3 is TGTGCCAGCAGCTTAGAAGCCGGCAGGGGGGAGACCCAGTACTTC.

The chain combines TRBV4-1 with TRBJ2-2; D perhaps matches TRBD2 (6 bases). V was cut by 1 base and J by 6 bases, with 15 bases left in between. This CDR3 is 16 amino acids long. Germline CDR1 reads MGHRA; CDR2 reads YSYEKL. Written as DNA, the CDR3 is TGCGCCAGCAGCCAAGCAGGGTTCGGGGAGGCCGGGGAGCTGTTTTTT. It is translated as CASSQAGFGEAGELFF.

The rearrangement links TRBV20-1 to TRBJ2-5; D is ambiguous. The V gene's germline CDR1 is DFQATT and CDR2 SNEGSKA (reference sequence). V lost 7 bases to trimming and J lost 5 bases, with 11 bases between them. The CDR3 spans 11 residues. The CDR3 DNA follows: TGCAGTGGGGGATACATCGAGACCCAGTACTTC. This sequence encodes CSGGYIETQYF.

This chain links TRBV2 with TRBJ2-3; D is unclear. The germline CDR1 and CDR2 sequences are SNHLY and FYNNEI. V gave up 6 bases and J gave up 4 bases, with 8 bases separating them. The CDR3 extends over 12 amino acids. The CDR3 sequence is CASRRLADTQYF. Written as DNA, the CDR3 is TGTGCCAGCAGACGCCTAGCAGATACGCAGTATTTT.